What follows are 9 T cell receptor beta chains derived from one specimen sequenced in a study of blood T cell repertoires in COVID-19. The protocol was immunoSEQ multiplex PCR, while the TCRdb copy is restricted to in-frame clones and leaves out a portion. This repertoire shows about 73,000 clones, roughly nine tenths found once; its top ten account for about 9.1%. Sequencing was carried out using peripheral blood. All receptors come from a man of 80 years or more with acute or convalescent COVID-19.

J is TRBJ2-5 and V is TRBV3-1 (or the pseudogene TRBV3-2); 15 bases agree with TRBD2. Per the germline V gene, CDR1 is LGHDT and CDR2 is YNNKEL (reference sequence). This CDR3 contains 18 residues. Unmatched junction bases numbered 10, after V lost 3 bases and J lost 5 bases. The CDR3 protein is CASSQKRTSGRARETQYF. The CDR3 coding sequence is TGTGCCAGCAGCCAGAAAAGGACTAGCGGGAGGGCACGGGAGACCCAGTACTTC.

In DNA, the CDR3 is TGTGCCAGCAGCCACCACAGAGCTGGGGCCAACGTCCTGACTTTC. Amino acid sequence: CASSHHRAGANVLTF. The chain carries TRBV3-1 (or the pseudogene TRBV3-2) and TRBJ2-6; D gene unclear. The CDR3 is 15 residues long. The germline V gene has CDR1 LGHDT and CDR2 YNNKEL (reference sequence). Trimming stripped 3 bases from V and 2 bases from J, with 8 bases between.

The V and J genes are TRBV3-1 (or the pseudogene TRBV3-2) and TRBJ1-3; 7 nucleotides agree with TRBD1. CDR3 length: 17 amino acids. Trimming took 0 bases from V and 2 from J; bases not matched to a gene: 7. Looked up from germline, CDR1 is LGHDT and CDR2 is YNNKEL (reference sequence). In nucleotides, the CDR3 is TGTGCCAGCAGCCAAGATTGGAGCAGGGGGGCTGGAAACACCATATATTTT. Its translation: CASSQDWSRGAGNTIYF.

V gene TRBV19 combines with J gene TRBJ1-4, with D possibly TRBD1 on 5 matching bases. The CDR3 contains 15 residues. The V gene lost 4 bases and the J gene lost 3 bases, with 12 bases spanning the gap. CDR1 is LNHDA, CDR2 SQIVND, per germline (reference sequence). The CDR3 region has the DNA TGTGCCAGTAGTACACAGGCCCTGTCTAATGAAAAACTGTTTTTT. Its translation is CASSTQALSNEKLFF.

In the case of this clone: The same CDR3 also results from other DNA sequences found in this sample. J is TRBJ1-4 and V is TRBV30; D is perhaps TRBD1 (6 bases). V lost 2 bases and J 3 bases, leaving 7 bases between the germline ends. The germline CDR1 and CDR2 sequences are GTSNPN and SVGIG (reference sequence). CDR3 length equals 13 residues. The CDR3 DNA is TGTGCCTGGAGTCCAGGGGCTAATGAAAAACTGTTTTTT. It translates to CAWSPGANEKLFF.

CDR3 sequence (DNA): TGTGCCAGCAGTTACCTACAGGGTAGCAAAGCTTTCTTT. This encodes CASSYLQGSKAFF. The chain links TRBV6-5 to TRBJ1-1; perhaps TRBD1 as D (6 bases). With 2 bases removed from V and 9 bases from J, the gap between germline ends came to 13 bases. The CDR3 extends over 13 amino acids. CDR1 and CDR2 from the germline V gene are MNHEY and SVGAGI.

CDR3 loop: CASSLRQANEKLFF. In DNA form, the CDR3 reads TGCGCCAGCAGCTTGAGACAGGCTAATGAAAAACTGTTTTTT. The chain links TRBV5-1 to TRBJ1-4; a possible D gene is TRBD1 (6 bases). The CDR3 contains 14 residues. V was pared by 1 base and J by 3 bases, with 7 bases between. Germline loops: CDR1 SGHRS, CDR2 YFSETQ. Full variable domain (remainder filled in from reference TRBV5-1 and TRBJ1-4): KAGVTQTPRYLIKTRGQQVTLSCSPISGHRSVSWYQQTPGQGLQFLFEYFSETQRNKGNFPGRFSGRQFSNSRSEMNVSTLELGDSALYLCASSLRQANEKLFFGSGTQLSVL.

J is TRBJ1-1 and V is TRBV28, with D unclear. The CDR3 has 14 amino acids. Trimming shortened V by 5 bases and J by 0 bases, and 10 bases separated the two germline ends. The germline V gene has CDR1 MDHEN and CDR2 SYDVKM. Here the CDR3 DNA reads TGTGCCAGCAGTCCCCCCGCGATGAACACTGAAGCTTTCTTT. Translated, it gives CASSPPAMNTEAFF.

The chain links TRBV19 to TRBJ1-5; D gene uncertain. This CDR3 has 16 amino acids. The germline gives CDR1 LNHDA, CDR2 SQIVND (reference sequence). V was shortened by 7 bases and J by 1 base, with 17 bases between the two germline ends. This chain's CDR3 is CASTSGEGRSNQPQHF. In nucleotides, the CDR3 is TGTGCCAGTACTTCCGGGGAAGGGAGGAGCAATCAGCCCCAGCATTTT.